This TCR beta chain was sequenced for a study of blood T cell repertoires in COVID-19. Study-level background: Samples taken during acute and convalescent COVID-19 were collected in the United States, Italy and Spain. PBMCs, B-cell-depleted T cells, or T cells provided the cDNA or gDNA that made up the material.

CDR1 and CDR2 from the germline V gene are LNHDA and SQIVND (reference sequence). This CDR3 contains 15 residues. Trimming removed 4 bases at V and 4 bases at J, with 15 bases between. Original analysis: Estimation of nucleated cell counts relied on the amplification of reference gene primers. Here immunoSEQ multiplex PCR was the method, and the copy in TCRdb shows in-frame clones only, minus some. The DNA gave D and trimming, while V, J and clone size come from that table. The sample holds some 57,000 clones, about 90% seen once. The receptor's source is a man aged 50 to 60 with active COVID-19. The gene calls are TRBV19 and TRBJ2-3, with a possible D match to TRBD2 (7 bases). Material: peripheral blood. CDR3 nucleotide sequence: TGTGCCAGTAGTAGGGGGGGCGGGAAGGCAGATACGCAGTATTTT. Its translation: CASSRGGGKADTQYF. Full variable domain (missing parts from reference TRBV19 and TRBJ2-3): DGGITQSPKYLFRKEGQNVTLSCEQNLNHDAMYWYRQDPGQGLRLIYYSQIVNDFQKGDIAEGYSVSREKKESFPLTVTSAQKNPTAFYLCASSRGGGKADTQYFGPGTRLTVL.